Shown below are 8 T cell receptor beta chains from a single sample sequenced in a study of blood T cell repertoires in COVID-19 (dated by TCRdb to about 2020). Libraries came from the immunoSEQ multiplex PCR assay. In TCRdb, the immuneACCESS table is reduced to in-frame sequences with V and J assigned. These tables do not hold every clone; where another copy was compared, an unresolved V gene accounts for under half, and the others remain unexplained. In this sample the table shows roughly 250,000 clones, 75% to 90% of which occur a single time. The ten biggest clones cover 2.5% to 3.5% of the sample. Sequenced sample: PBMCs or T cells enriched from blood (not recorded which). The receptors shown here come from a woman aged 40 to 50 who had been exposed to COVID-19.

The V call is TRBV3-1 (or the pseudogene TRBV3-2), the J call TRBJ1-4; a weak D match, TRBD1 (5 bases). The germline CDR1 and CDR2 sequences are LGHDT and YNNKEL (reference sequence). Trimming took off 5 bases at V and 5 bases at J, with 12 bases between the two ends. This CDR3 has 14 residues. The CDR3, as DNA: TGTGCCAGCAGCTCGCGGGGGATAAATGAAAAACTGTTTTTT. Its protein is CASSSRGINEKLFF.

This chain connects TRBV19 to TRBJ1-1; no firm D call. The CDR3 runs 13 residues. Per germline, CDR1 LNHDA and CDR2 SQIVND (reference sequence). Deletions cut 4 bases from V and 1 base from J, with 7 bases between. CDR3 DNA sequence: TGTGCCAGTAGTACCCGAGGGAACACTGAAGCTTTCTTT. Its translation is CASSTRGNTEAFF.

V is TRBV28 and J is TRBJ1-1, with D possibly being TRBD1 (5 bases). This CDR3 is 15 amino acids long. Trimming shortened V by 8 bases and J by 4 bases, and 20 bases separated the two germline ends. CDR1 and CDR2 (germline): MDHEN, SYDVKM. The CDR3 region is CASEGTRGRGTEAFF. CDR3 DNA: TGTGCCAGCGAAGGAACCCGGGGGAGGGGCACTGAAGCTTTCTTT. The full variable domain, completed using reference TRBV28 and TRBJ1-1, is DVKVTQSSRYLVKRTGEKVFLECVQDMDHENMFWYRQDPGLGLRLIYFSYDVKMKEKGDIPEGYSVSREKKERFSLILESASTNQTSMYLCASEGTRGRGTEAFFGQGTRLTVV.

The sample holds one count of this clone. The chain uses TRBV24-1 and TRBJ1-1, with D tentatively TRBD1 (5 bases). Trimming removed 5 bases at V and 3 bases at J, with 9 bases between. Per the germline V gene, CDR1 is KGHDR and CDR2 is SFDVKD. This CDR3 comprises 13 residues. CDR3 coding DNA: TGTGCCACCAGTGGTGGGGGGGACACTGAAGCTTTCTTT. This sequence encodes CATSGGGDTEAFF.

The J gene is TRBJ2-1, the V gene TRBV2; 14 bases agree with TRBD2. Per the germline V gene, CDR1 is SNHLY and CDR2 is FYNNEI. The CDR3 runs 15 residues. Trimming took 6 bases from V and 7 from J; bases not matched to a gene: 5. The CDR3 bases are TGTGCCAGCAGGGCGGGACTAGCGGGGGTAAATGAGCAGTTCTTC. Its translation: CASRAGLAGVNEQFF.

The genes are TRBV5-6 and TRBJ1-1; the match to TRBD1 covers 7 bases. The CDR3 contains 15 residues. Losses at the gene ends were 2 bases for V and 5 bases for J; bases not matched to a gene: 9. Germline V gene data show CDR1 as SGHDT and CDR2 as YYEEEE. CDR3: CASSFLETGRTEAFF. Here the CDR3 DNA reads TGTGCCAGCAGCTTTCTTGAGACAGGGCGAACTGAAGCTTTCTTT.

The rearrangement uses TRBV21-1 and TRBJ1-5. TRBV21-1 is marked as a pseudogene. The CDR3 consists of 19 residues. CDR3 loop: CASNPRRPRTSLGSQPQHF. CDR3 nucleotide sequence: TGTGCCAGCAATCCTCGTCGGCCGCGAACTTCATTGGGGAGTCAGCCCCAGCATTTT.

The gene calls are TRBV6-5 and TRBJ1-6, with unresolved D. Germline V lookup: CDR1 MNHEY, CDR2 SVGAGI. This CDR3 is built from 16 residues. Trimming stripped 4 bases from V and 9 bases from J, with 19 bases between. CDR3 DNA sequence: TGTGCCAGCAGTTCCCCCGGACTTCTAACGGGTTCACCCCTCCACTTT. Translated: CASSSPGLLTGSPLHF.